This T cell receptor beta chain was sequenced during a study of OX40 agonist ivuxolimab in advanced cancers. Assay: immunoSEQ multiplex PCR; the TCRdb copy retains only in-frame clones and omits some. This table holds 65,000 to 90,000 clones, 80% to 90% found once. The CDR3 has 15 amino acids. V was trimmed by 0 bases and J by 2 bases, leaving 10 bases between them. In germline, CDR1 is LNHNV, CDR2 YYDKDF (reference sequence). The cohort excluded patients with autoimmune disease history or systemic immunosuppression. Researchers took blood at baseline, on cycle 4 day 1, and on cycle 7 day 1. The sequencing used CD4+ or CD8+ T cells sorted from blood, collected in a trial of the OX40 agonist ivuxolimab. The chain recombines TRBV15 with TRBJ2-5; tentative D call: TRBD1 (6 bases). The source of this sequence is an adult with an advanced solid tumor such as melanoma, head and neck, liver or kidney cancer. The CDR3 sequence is CATSRDPGQQETQYF. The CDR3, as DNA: TGTGCCACCAGCAGAGATCCCGGACAGCAAGAGACCCAGTACTTC.